This TCR beta chain was identified in a study of T cell repertoires in cytomegalovirus infection. At the level of the study: Recently identified HLA-C-restricted CMV epitopes were among the peptides used.

This clonotype has a count of ten or more. The antigen remains undetermined. TCRdb processed the reads anew with MiXCR; each CDR3 protein has one entry. The sample includes about 770,000 distinct CDR3 sequences, 25% to 30% of them seen just once. General study results and limits: Dominant in the ex vivo response were TCR beta clonotypes restricted by HLA-C and specific for CMV.

Germline CDR1 reads SGHVS; CDR2 reads FNYEAQ. V was clipped by 5 bases and J by 3 bases; unmatched bases: 5. There are 17 residues in the CDR3. Specimen: cultured CD8+ T cells from PBMCs, collected from culture after CMV antigen stimulation. The source is a human donor in good health (CMV status not recorded). Some clones in this sample may be carry-over from other donors' samples. The chain recombines TRBV7-6 with TRBJ2-1, with 15 bases aligning to TRBD2. CDR3 residues: CASSTGLAGGLYNEQFF. For the CDR3, the DNA is TGTGCCAGCAGCACGGGACTAGCGGGGGGCCTCTACAATGAGCAGTTCTTC.